The present T cell receptor (beta chain) was sequenced within a study of control samples from healthy donors and cancer patients (dated by TCRdb to about 2020). Points on this clone: Its antigen is currently not known. The input lacks base qualities; no much larger clone sits a single base away.

CDR1 is given as MNHEY and CDR2 as SMNVEV, both from the germline V gene (reference sequence). The CDR3 sequence holds 14 residues, the cysteine and phenylalanine included. This entry keeps only the CDR3 DNA: 42 bases, framed from base 1. V and J are truncated by 1 base and 5 bases respectively, leaving an intervening sequence of 11 bases. Library construction relied on the immunoSEQ multiplex PCR assay. TCRdb stores this immuneACCESS table with in-frame sequences only. Part of the clones is absent; in the studies checked, under half of the shortfall reflects unresolved V genes, and no reason is known for the rest. The sample records 110,000 to 150,000 clones, about nine tenths of which are singletons. 11% of the sample comes from the top ten.

The V and J genes are TRBV27 and TRBJ1-1; the D region possibly corresponds to TRBD1 (6 bases align). The TCR originated in a young man in good health. The sample consisted of blood. Here the CDR3 is given as CASSLWGAGTEAFF. The bases are TGTGCCAGCAGTTTATGGGGGGCTGGTACTGAAGCTTTCTTT.